The 6 T cell receptor beta chains reported below all come from one sample, sequenced in a study of blood T cell repertoires in COVID-19 (dated by TCRdb to the early 2020s). The library was produced with the immunoSEQ multiplex PCR assay. This immuneACCESS table, as held by TCRdb, lists in-frame sequences with V and J called but not all clones. Of the missing ones, under half trace to an unresolved V gene in checked studies; the others have no known cause. In all, the sample holds 180,000 or so clones, and roughly 86% of those were seen once. Roughly 7.1% of the sample rests with the top ten. Sequencing was done on a sample of peripheral blood. Receptors originate from a man in his forties who had recovered from COVID-19.

The chain uses TRBV11-2 and TRBJ2-2, with 10 bases identical to TRBD2. Germline CDR1 is SGHAT and CDR2 is FQNNGV. CDR3 length equals 15 residues. The J segment lost 6 bases and the V segment lost 5 bases, leaving 6 bases of the junction unmatched. CDR3 protein: CASSLTSGEAGELFF. The CDR3 DNA sequence: TGTGCCAGCAGCCTCACTAGCGGGGAGGCCGGGGAGCTGTTTTTT.

The genes are TRBV5-6 and TRBJ2-3; 9 nucleotides match TRBD1. The V segment lost 5 bases and the J segment 5 bases; nucleotides outside the gene matches: 9. This CDR3 is built from 15 residues. In germline, CDR1 is SGHDT, CDR2 YYEEEE. CDR3: CASSFTGGAGDTQYF. The DNA for the CDR3 is TGTGCCAGCAGTTTCACAGGGGGCGCCGGAGATACGCAGTATTTT.

This clone was picked up one time. J is TRBJ2-7 and V is TRBV9; 8 bases are a match to TRBD1. This CDR3 is 15 amino acids long. V gave up 4 bases and J gave up 2 bases; unmatched junction bases: 8. Germline CDR1 is SGDLS and CDR2 is YYNGEE. CDR3 amino acids: CASSLAPGQAYEQYF. As DNA, the CDR3 is TGTGCCAGCAGCCTGGCCCCGGGACAGGCCTACGAGCAGTACTTC.

V is TRBV2 and J is TRBJ2-1, with TRBD2 as a possible D gene (5 bases). This CDR3 region has 13 residues. With 8 bases removed from V and 4 bases from J, the gap between germline ends came to 12 bases. Germline loops: CDR1 SNHLY, CDR2 FYNNEI. CDR3 sequence: CASLHGEYNEQFF. For the CDR3, the DNA is TGTGCCAGCCTCCACGGGGAATACAATGAGCAGTTCTTC.

This clone was detected once. The chain links TRBV6-2 or TRBV6-3 to TRBJ1-1; 9 bases agree with TRBD1. This CDR3 has 16 residues. J gave up 3 bases and V 2 bases, and 7 bases lay outside the gene matches. Per the germline V gene, CDR1 is MNHEY and CDR2 is SVGEGT. This CDR3 reads CASSYLPWDRDTEAFF. CDR3 nucleotide sequence: TGTGCCAGCAGTTACCTCCCCTGGGACAGGGACACTGAAGCTTTCTTT.

The V call is TRBV28, the J call TRBJ2-3; TRBD1 matches at 7 bases. Losses at the gene ends were 5 bases for V and 3 bases for J; bases not matched to a gene: 8. This CDR3 has 15 amino acids. CDR1 is MDHEN and CDR2 is SYDVKM in the germline V gene. The CDR3 bases are TGTGCCAGCAGTCTCTGGACAGGCTTAACAGATACGCAGTATTTT. The encoded protein is CASSLWTGLTDTQYF.